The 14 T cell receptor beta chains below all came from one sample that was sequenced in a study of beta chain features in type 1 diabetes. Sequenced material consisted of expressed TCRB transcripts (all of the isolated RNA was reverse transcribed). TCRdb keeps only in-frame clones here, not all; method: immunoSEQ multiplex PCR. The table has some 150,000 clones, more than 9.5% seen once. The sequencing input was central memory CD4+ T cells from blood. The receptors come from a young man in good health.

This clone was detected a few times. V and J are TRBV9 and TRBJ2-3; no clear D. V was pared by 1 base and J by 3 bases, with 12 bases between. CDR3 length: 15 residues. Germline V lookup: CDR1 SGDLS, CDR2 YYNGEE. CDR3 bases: TGTGCCAGCAGCGTAAGCCAGACGAGAACAGATACGCAGTATTTT. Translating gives CASSVSQTRTDTQYF. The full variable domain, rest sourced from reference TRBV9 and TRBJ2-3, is DSGVTQTPKHLITATGQRVTLRCSPRSGDLSVYWYQQSLDQGLQFLIQYYNGEERAKGNILERFSAQQFPDLHSELNLSSLELGDSALYFCASSVSQTRTDTQYFGPGTRLTVL.

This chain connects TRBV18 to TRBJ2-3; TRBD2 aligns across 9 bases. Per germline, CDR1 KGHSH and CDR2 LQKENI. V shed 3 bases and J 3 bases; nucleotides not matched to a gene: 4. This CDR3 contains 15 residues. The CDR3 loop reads CASSPGTSKTDTQYF. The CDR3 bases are TGTGCCAGCTCACCCGGGACTAGCAAAACAGATACGCAGTATTTT. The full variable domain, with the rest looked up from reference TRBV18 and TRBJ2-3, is NAGVMQNPRHLVRRRGQEARLRCSPMKGHSHVYWYRQLPEEGLKFMVYLQKENIIDESGMPKERFSAEFPKEGPSILRIQQVVRGDSAAYFCASSPGTSKTDTQYFGPGTRLTVL.

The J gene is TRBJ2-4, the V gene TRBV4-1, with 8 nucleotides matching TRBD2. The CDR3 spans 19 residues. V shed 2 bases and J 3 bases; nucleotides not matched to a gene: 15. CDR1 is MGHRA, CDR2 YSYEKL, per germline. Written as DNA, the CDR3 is TGCGCCAGCAGCCAATCACCGGGCGGGAGGCAGATTGTCAAAAACATTCAGTACTTC. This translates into CASSQSPGGRQIVKNIQYF.

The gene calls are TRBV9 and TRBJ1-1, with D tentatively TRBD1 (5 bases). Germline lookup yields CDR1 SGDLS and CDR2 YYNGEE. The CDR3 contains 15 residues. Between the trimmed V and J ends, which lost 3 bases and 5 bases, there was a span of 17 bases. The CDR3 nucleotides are TGTGCCAGCAGCGGGCTAACCGGGACGGGAACTGAAGCTTTCTTT. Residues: CASSGLTGTGTEAFF.

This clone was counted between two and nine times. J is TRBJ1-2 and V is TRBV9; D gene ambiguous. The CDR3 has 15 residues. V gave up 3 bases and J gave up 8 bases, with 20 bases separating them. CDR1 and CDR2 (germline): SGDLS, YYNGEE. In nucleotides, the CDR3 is TGTGCCAGCAGCGGACCGGACCGCCCGAGGAAGGGCTACACCTTC. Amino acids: CASSGPDRPRKGYTF. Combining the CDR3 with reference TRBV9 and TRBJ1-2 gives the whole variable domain DSGVTQTPKHLITATGQRVTLRCSPRSGDLSVYWYQQSLDQGLQFLIQYYNGEERAKGNILERFSAQQFPDLHSELNLSSLELGDSALYFCASSGPDRPRKGYTFGSGTRLTVV.

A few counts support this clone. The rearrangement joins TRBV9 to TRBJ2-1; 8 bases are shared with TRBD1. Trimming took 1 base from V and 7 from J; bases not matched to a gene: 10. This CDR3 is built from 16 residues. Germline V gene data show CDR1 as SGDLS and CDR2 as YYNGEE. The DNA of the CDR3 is TGTGCCAGCAGCGTATCCGGGACAGGTCGGGAAAATGAGCAGTTCTTC. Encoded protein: CASSVSGTGRENEQFF.

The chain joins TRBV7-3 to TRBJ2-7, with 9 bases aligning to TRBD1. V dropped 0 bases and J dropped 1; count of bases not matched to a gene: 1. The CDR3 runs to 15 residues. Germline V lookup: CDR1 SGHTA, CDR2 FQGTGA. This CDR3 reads CASSLTGQGSYEQYF. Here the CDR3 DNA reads TGTGCCAGCAGCTTAACGGGACAGGGTTCCTACGAGCAGTACTTC.

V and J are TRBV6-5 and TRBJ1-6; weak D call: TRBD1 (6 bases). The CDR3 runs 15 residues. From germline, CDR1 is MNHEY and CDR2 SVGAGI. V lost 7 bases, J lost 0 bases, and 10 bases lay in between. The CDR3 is CASISTGSYNSPLHF. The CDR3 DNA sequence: TGTGCCAGCATCTCGACAGGCTCCTATAATTCACCCCTCCACTTT.

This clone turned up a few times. CDR3 loop: CASSRRDRGTPVRNEQFF. CDR3 sequence (DNA): TGTGCCAGCAGCCGCCGGGACAGGGGAACCCCAGTCCGCAATGAGCAGTTCTTC. The chain employs TRBV7-2 and TRBJ2-1; 10 nucleotides agree with TRBD1. Germline CDR1 SGHTA, CDR2 FQGNSA. There are 18 residues in the CDR3. J lost 6 bases, V lost 5 bases, and 16 bases had no gene match.

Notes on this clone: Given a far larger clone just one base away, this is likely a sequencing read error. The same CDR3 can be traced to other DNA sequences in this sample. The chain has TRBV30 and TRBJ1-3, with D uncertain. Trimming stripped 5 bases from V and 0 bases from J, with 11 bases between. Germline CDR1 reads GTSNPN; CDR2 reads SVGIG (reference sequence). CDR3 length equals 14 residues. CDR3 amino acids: CAWGEGFSGNTIYF. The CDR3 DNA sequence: TGTGCCTGGGGTGAAGGGTTCTCTGGAAACACCATATATTTT.

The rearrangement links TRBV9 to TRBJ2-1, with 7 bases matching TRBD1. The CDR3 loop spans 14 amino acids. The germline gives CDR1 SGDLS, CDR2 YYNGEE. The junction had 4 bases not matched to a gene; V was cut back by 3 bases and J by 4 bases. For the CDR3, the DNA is TGTGCCAGCAGCGCGGGACAGAGATACAATGAGCAGTTCTTC. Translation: CASSAGQRYNEQFF.

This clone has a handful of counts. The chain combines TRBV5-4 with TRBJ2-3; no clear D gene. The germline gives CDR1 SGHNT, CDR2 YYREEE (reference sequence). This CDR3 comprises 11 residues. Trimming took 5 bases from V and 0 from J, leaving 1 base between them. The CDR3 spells CASSSTDTQYF. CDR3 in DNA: TGTGCCAGCAGTAGCACAGATACGCAGTATTTT. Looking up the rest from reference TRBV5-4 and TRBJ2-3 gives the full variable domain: ETGVTQSPTHLIKTRGQQVTLRCSSQSGHNTVSWYQQALGQGPQFIFQYYREEENGRGNFPPRFSGLQFPNYSSELNVNALELDDSALYLCASSSTDTQYFGPGTRLTVL.

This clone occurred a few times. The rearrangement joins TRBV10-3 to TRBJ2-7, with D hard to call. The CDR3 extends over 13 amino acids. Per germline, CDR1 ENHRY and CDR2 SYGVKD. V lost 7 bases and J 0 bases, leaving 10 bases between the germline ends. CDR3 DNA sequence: TGTGCCATCACATCTGACTCCTCCTACGAGCAGTACTTC. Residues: CAITSDSSYEQYF.

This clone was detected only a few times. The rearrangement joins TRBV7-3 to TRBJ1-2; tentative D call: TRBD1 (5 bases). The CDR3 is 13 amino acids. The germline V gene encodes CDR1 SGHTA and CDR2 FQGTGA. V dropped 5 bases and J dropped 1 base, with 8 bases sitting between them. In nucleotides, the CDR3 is TGTGCCAGCAGCCCAGACAGTAACTATGGCTACACCTTC. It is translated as CASSPDSNYGYTF.